This TCR beta chain was obtained from a study of shared clonotypes between healthy human individuals. Study in general: The study drew on a couple of women and a few men aged 18 to 49 as donors.

For this clone: The sample holds other DNA sequences that translate to the same CDR3.

Repertoires were generated with immunoSEQ multiplex PCR, while TCRdb's copy carries only in-frame clones and drops some. The repertoire holds 2,500,000 or so clones, with 93% as singletons. This CDR3 region has 13 residues. Looked up from germline, CDR1 is SEHNR and CDR2 is FQNEAQ (reference sequence). The germline V and J ends were trimmed by 0 bases and 5 bases, with 7 bases remaining between them. The V and J genes are TRBV7-9 and TRBJ1-1; D unclear. The TCR comes from a man between 18 and 29 years old in good health. Some clones in this sample may be carry-over from other donors' samples. The sequencing sample was made of naive CD4+ T cells from PBMCs. As to subset: CD45RA+ positively selected. The CDR3 protein is CASSLAQVTEAFF. The CDR3 DNA reads TGTGCCAGCAGCTTAGCGCAGGTAACTGAAGCTTTCTTT.